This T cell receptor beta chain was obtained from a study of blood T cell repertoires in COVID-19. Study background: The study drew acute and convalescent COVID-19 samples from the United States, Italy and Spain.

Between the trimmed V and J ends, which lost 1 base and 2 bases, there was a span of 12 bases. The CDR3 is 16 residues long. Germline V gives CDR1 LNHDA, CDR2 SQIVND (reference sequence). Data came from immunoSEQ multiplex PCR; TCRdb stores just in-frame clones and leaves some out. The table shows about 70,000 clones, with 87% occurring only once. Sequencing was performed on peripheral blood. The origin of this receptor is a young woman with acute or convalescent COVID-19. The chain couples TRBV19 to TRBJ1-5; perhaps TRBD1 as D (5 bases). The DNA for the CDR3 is TGTGCCAGTAGTATAGTCGGGGGACCCGGCAATCAGCCCCAGCATTTT. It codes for CASSIVGGPGNQPQHF.